This TCR beta chain originates from a study of CD8 T cells in Susac syndrome. CDR1 SGHVS and CDR2 FNYEAQ come from the germline V gene. V lost 1 base to trimming and J lost 1 base, with 10 bases between them. CDR3 size: 15 residues. TCR beta was sequenced from blood CD8+ and CD4+ T cells. The RNA input was roughly 0.45 to 1 ug, and it was reverse transcribed with random hexamers. The CDR3 of TCR beta was amplified by immunoSEQ multiplex PCR across 54 Vbeta and 13 Jbeta. TCRdb re-derived calls from the immunoSEQ multiplex PCR reads in MiXCR, one entry per CDR3 protein. The sample carries 150,000 or so distinct CDR3 sequences, nearly 97% recorded once.

This clonotype originated in a human donor with multiple sclerosis. The chain couples TRBV7-6 to TRBJ1-1; a possible D gene is TRBD1 (6 bases). The specimen sequenced was CD8+ T cells from PBMCs. The CDR3 reads CASSLVRGQNTEAFF. The DNA for the CDR3 is TGTGCCAGCAGCTTAGTTCGGGGACAGAACACTGAAGCTTTCTTT.